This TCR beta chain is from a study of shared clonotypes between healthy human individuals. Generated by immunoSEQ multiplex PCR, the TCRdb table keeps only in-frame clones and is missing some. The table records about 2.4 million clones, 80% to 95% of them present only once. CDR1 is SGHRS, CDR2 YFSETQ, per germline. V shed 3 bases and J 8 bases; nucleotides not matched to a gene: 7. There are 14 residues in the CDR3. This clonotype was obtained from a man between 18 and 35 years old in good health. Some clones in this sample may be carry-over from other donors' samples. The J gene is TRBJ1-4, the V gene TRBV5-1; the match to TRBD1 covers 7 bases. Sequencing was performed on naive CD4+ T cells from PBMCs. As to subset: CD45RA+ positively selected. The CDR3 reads CASSSDREEEKLFF. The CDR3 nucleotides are TGCGCCAGCAGCTCCGACAGGGAAGAGGAAAAACTGTTTTTT.